This is a list of T cell receptor beta chains from one sample in a study of blood T cells in healthy people across ages. Via MiXCR, TCRdb re-called the 5' RACE reads, giving one row per CDR3 protein. The sample holds roughly 800,000 distinct CDR3 sequences, 58% seen once. What was sequenced was blood. These receptors originate from a man between 25 and 39 years old in good health. The CDR3 runs from the conserved cysteine through the conserved F or W. D genes are given only for firm matches. Clone size appears in some rows only: once, few, many, or a class for an expanded clone.

clone_size: NA; j_call: TRBJ1-3; v_call: TRBV9; cdr3_length: 13; d_call: NA; cdr3_nt: TGTGCCAGCAGCGTAGATCCTGGAAACACCATATATTTT; cdr3_aa: CASSVDPGNTIYF
clone_size: NA; j_call: TRBJ1-2; v_call: TRBV6-1; cdr3_length: 17; d_call: NA; cdr3_nt: TGTGCCAGCAGTCCCCAAGATGAAGAACAGGGAATCTATGGCTACACCTTC; cdr3_aa: CASSPQDEEQGIYGYTF
clone_size: NA; j_call: TRBJ1-2; v_call: TRBV18; cdr3_length: 15; d_call: NA; cdr3_nt: TGTGCCAGCTCACCAGCCCCCGCCAGGGCTGATGGCTACACCTTC; cdr3_aa: CASSPAPARADGYTF
clone_size: NA; j_call: TRBJ1-2; v_call: TRBV5-1; cdr3_length: 13; d_call: NA; cdr3_nt: TGCGCCAGCAGCTTCGGGGGCGACTATGGCTACACCTTC; cdr3_aa: CASSFGGDYGYTF
clone_size: NA; j_call: TRBJ2-1; v_call: TRBV13; cdr3_length: 17; d_call: NA; cdr3_nt: TGTGCCAGCAACCTCGCTTGGGCGGGCAGCTCCTACAATGAGCAGTTCTTC; cdr3_aa: CASNLAWAGSSYNEQFF
clone_size: NA; j_call: TRBJ2-1; v_call: TRBV6-2/TRBV6-3; cdr3_length: 16; d_call: TRBD2; cdr3_nt: TGTGCCAGCAGTACCCCCGGGACTAGCGGGAGTTATGAGCAGTTCTTC; cdr3_aa: CASSTPGTSGSYEQFF
clone_size: few; j_call: TRBJ2-6; v_call: TRBV7-2; cdr3_length: 15; d_call: NA; cdr3_nt: TGTGCCAGCAGGGCGGGGACAGTTGGGGCCAACGTCCTGACTTTC; cdr3_aa: CASRAGTVGANVLTF
clone_size: once; j_call: TRBJ2-1; v_call: TRBV20-1; cdr3_length: 11; d_call: NA; cdr3_nt: TGCAGTGCCGTAATTAGTCAGGAGCAGTTCTTC; cdr3_aa: CSAVISQEQFF
clone_size: NA; j_call: TRBJ1-2; v_call: TRBV29-1; cdr3_length: 14; d_call: TRBD1; cdr3_nt: TGCAGCGTCGAGCCGGGACAGGGGGCGGGGGGCTACACCTTC; cdr3_aa: CSVEPGQGAGGYTF
clone_size: NA; j_call: TRBJ2-1; v_call: TRBV7-9; cdr3_length: 16; d_call: TRBD1; cdr3_nt: TGTGCCAGCAGCTCACCCTCAGGACAGGGGTGGAATGAGCAGTTCTTC; cdr3_aa: CASSSPSGQGWNEQFF
clone_size: NA; j_call: TRBJ2-5; v_call: TRBV29-1; cdr3_length: 15; d_call: NA; cdr3_nt: TGCAGCGTGGGGGAGCGGCCTAAAACAAGAGAGACCCAGTACTTC; cdr3_aa: CSVGERPKTRETQYF
clone_size: NA; j_call: TRBJ2-5; v_call: TRBV5-1; cdr3_length: 13; d_call: TRBD2; cdr3_nt: TGCGCCAGCAGCCAGGCGGGACTACGGGAGCAGTACTTC; cdr3_aa: CASSQAGLREQYF
clone_size: few; j_call: TRBJ1-6; v_call: TRBV4-2; cdr3_length: 17; d_call: TRBD1; cdr3_nt: TGTGCCAGCAGCCAAGATCAAGCGACAGGGGTGCGTTCACCCCTCCACTTT; cdr3_aa: CASSQDQATGVRSPLHF
clone_size: NA; j_call: TRBJ2-7; v_call: TRBV19; cdr3_length: 13; d_call: TRBD1; cdr3_nt: TGTGCCAGTAGTACGACAGGGGGCTACGAGCAGTACTTC; cdr3_aa: CASSTTGGYEQYF
clone_size: NA; j_call: TRBJ2-3; v_call: TRBV5-4; cdr3_length: 15; d_call: NA; cdr3_nt: TGTGCCAGCAGAATGACAGGCAGGGGAGAAGATACGCAGTATTTT; cdr3_aa: CASRMTGRGEDTQYF
clone_size: NA; j_call: TRBJ2-3; v_call: TRBV7-8; cdr3_length: 16; d_call: TRBD2; cdr3_nt: TGTGCCAGCAGCCCGTTAGCGGGGGCCACGACAGATACGCAGTATTTT; cdr3_aa: CASSPLAGATTDTQYF
clone_size: few; j_call: TRBJ2-4; v_call: TRBV15; cdr3_length: 16; d_call: NA; cdr3_nt: TGTGCCACCAGCATACGGACGGCTCTAGCCAAAAACATTCAGTACTTC; cdr3_aa: CATSIRTALAKNIQYF
clone_size: NA; j_call: TRBJ2-1; v_call: TRBV19; cdr3_length: 13; d_call: NA; cdr3_nt: TGTGCCAGTAGTATAGAGAACAGGGTGCGTCAGTTCTTC; cdr3_aa: CASSIENRVRQFF
clone_size: NA; j_call: TRBJ2-6; v_call: TRBV7-9; cdr3_length: 12; d_call: NA; cdr3_nt: TGTGCCAGCAGCCCAATTTGGGCCGTCCTGACTTTC; cdr3_aa: CASSPIWAVLTF
clone_size: NA; j_call: TRBJ2-3; v_call: TRBV11-2; cdr3_length: 13; d_call: NA; cdr3_nt: TGTGCCAGCAGCTTAGTTACCGCGGATACGCAGTATTTT; cdr3_aa: CASSLVTADTQYF
clone_size: few; j_call: TRBJ2-7; v_call: TRBV10-3; cdr3_length: 13; d_call: TRBD2; cdr3_nt: TGTGCCATCGGGGGACTAGACTCCTACGAGCAGTACTTC; cdr3_aa: CAIGGLDSYEQYF
clone_size: NA; j_call: TRBJ1-2; v_call: TRBV6-6; cdr3_length: 16; d_call: NA; cdr3_nt: TGTGCCAGCAGTTACTCGGCGGTTGGACGTGGCTATGGCTACACCTTC; cdr3_aa: CASSYSAVGRGYGYTF
clone_size: few; j_call: TRBJ2-1; v_call: TRBV7-2; cdr3_length: 15; d_call: TRBD2; cdr3_nt: TGTGCCAGCAGCCCCAGGGGGACTAGCTCCAATGAGCAGTTCTTC; cdr3_aa: CASSPRGTSSNEQFF
clone_size: NA; j_call: TRBJ2-7; v_call: TRBV6-5; cdr3_length: 14; d_call: TRBD2; cdr3_nt: TGTGCCAGCTCTCTTACTAGCGGGGGGCGCGAGCAGTACTTC; cdr3_aa: CASSLTSGGREQYF
clone_size: NA; j_call: TRBJ1-2; v_call: TRBV15; cdr3_length: 14; d_call: NA; cdr3_nt: TGTGCCACCGGACCTATGGACAGCGACTATGGCTACACCTTC; cdr3_aa: CATGPMDSDYGYTF
clone_size: NA; j_call: TRBJ2-1; v_call: TRBV7-2; cdr3_length: 15; d_call: NA; cdr3_nt: TGTGCCAGCAGCAGGACACCTAGCTCCTACAATGAGCAGTTCTTC; cdr3_aa: CASSRTPSSYNEQFF
clone_size: NA; j_call: TRBJ1-6; v_call: TRBV5-1; cdr3_length: 16; d_call: TRBD1; cdr3_nt: TGCGCCAGCAGCCAAGGACAGGACGCCTATAATTCACCCCTCCACTTT; cdr3_aa: CASSQGQDAYNSPLHF
clone_size: few; j_call: TRBJ2-1; v_call: TRBV9; cdr3_length: 16; d_call: TRBD2; cdr3_nt: TGTGCCAGCAGCGTAGTAGCGGGAGGGCCGCAGGGTGAGCAGTTCTTC; cdr3_aa: CASSVVAGGPQGEQFF
clone_size: NA; j_call: TRBJ1-5; v_call: TRBV4-2; cdr3_length: 14; d_call: NA; cdr3_nt: TGTGCCAGCAGCCAAGCCACGGGCAATCAGCCCCAGCATTTT; cdr3_aa: CASSQATGNQPQHF
clone_size: NA; j_call: TRBJ1-1; v_call: TRBV7-9; cdr3_length: 17; d_call: TRBD1; cdr3_nt: TGTGCCAGCAGCCAGGGACAGGGGACTGTTATGAACACTGAAGCTTTCTTT; cdr3_aa: CASSQGQGTVMNTEAFF
clone_size: NA; j_call: TRBJ2-7; v_call: TRBV6-6; cdr3_length: 12; d_call: NA; cdr3_nt: TGTGCCAGCAGTTCTATAAGAATCGGGCAGTACTTC; cdr3_aa: CASSSIRIGQYF
clone_size: NA; j_call: TRBJ2-1; v_call: TRBV9; cdr3_length: 15; d_call: TRBD1; cdr3_nt: TGTGCCAGCAGCGCCCTACAGGGGACGTACGATGAGCAGTTCTTC; cdr3_aa: CASSALQGTYDEQFF
clone_size: NA; j_call: TRBJ2-7; v_call: TRBV7-9; cdr3_length: 15; d_call: TRBD2; cdr3_nt: TGTGCCAGCAGCCATCCGACTAGCGGGAGCTACGAGCAGTACTTC; cdr3_aa: CASSHPTSGSYEQYF
clone_size: NA; j_call: TRBJ2-3; v_call: TRBV4-3; cdr3_length: 16; d_call: TRBD1; cdr3_nt: TGCGCCAGCAGCCAAGACCAGGGACAGGGGACAGATACGCAGTATTTT; cdr3_aa: CASSQDQGQGTDTQYF
clone_size: once; j_call: TRBJ2-5; v_call: TRBV7-9; cdr3_length: 16; d_call: TRBD2; cdr3_nt: TGTGCCAGCAGCTCCGGAGCGAGCGGGGTTGTCGAGACCCAGTACTTC; cdr3_aa: CASSSGASGVVETQYF
clone_size: NA; j_call: TRBJ2-7; v_call: TRBV29-1; cdr3_length: 13; d_call: TRBD2; cdr3_nt: TGCAGCGTTGGGGGGGGGGAGATCTACGAGCAGTACTTC; cdr3_aa: CSVGGGEIYEQYF
clone_size: few; j_call: TRBJ2-5; v_call: TRBV5-1; cdr3_length: 16; d_call: TRBD2; cdr3_nt: TGCGCCAGCAGCTTGTCGACTAGCGGGATCCAAGAGACCCAGTACTTC; cdr3_aa: CASSLSTSGIQETQYF
clone_size: NA; j_call: TRBJ1-4; v_call: TRBV12-3/TRBV12-4; cdr3_length: 15; d_call: TRBD1; cdr3_nt: TGTGCCAGCAGCCGGGGACAGGGACGAGATGAAAAACTGTTTTTT; cdr3_aa: CASSRGQGRDEKLFF
clone_size: NA; j_call: TRBJ2-3; v_call: TRBV2; cdr3_length: 14; d_call: TRBD1; cdr3_nt: TGTGCCAGTGGTAACAGGGGCGCGACAGATACGCAGTATTTT; cdr3_aa: CASGNRGATDTQYF
clone_size: NA; j_call: TRBJ2-3; v_call: TRBV20-1; cdr3_length: 13; d_call: TRBD1; cdr3_nt: TGCAGTGCTAGAGACTTTGGGACAGGTGTGCAGTATTTT; cdr3_aa: CSARDFGTGVQYF
clone_size: NA; j_call: TRBJ2-2; v_call: TRBV20-1; cdr3_length: 14; d_call: NA; cdr3_nt: TGCAGTGCTAGCCGGGGCCAGAACACCGGGGAGCTGTTTTTT; cdr3_aa: CSASRGQNTGELFF
clone_size: NA; j_call: TRBJ2-1; v_call: TRBV5-1; cdr3_length: 16; d_call: TRBD2; cdr3_nt: TGCGCCAGCAGCCCCGCTCCAGCGGGGGGATACAATGAGCAGTTCTTC; cdr3_aa: CASSPAPAGGYNEQFF
clone_size: NA; j_call: TRBJ1-6; v_call: TRBV7-2; cdr3_length: 14; d_call: NA; cdr3_nt: TGTGCCAGCAGCTTAGACTCCACCAAAGCACCCCTCCACTTT; cdr3_aa: CASSLDSTKAPLHF
clone_size: NA; j_call: TRBJ2-5; v_call: TRBV5-1; cdr3_length: 14; d_call: NA; cdr3_nt: TGCGCCAGCAGCGCCCCCACTAGCATGGAGACCCAGTACTTC; cdr3_aa: CASSAPTSMETQYF
clone_size: NA; j_call: TRBJ2-1; v_call: TRBV3-1; cdr3_length: 14; d_call: NA; cdr3_nt: TGTGCCAGCAGCCAAGATTTTGGGAGGAATGAGCAGTTCTTC; cdr3_aa: CASSQDFGRNEQFF
clone_size: NA; j_call: TRBJ1-2; v_call: TRBV27; cdr3_length: 16; d_call: NA; cdr3_nt: TGTGCCAGCAGGGCTAATGGCGGTGGACGGGACTATGGCTACACCTTC; cdr3_aa: CASRANGGGRDYGYTF
clone_size: many; j_call: TRBJ1-6; v_call: TRBV6-1; cdr3_length: 18; d_call: NA; cdr3_nt: TGTGCCAGCAGTCAACAAAACAGGCTCACCAGATATAATTCACCCCTCCACTTT; cdr3_aa: CASSQQNRLTRYNSPLHF
clone_size: NA; j_call: TRBJ2-3; v_call: TRBV2; cdr3_length: 11; d_call: NA; cdr3_nt: TGTGCCAGCAGGCTAGAAGATACGCAGTATTTT; cdr3_aa: CASRLEDTQYF
clone_size: NA; j_call: TRBJ2-3; v_call: TRBV25-1; cdr3_length: 10; d_call: NA; cdr3_nt: TGTGCCACCTTGGATGATACGCAGTATTTT; cdr3_aa: CATLDDTQYF
clone_size: NA; j_call: TRBJ1-6; v_call: TRBV7-9; cdr3_length: 17; d_call: NA; cdr3_nt: TGTGCCAGCAGACCTCTAACACAAACAATCTATAATTCACCCCTCCACTTT; cdr3_aa: CASRPLTQTIYNSPLHF
clone_size: NA; j_call: TRBJ1-6; v_call: TRBV6-6; cdr3_length: 16; d_call: NA; cdr3_nt: TGTGCCAGCAGCCCGGACAGCCGGGCCTATAATTCACCCCTCCACTTT; cdr3_aa: CASSPDSRAYNSPLHF
clone_size: few; j_call: TRBJ2-7; v_call: TRBV28; cdr3_length: 15; d_call: TRBD1; cdr3_nt: TGTGCCAGCAGTTTTGTGAGACAGGGTCTCTACGAGCAGTACTTC; cdr3_aa: CASSFVRQGLYEQYF
clone_size: few; j_call: TRBJ1-1; v_call: TRBV5-4; cdr3_length: 13; d_call: NA; cdr3_nt: TGTGCCAGCAGCTTGGGTCGGGCAGATGAAGCTTTCTTT; cdr3_aa: CASSLGRADEAFF